A selection of T cell receptor beta chains follows, all from one sample in a study of blood T cell repertoires in COVID-19. Measured with immunoSEQ multiplex PCR; TCRdb has only the in-frame clones, and not every one. Altogether some 80,000 clones are present, 75% to 90% being singletons, with the ten largest covering just under 6%. Input material: peripheral blood. These receptors all come from a man between 60 and 75 years old with active or convalescent COVID-19. Both conserved end residues are part of each CDR3. Each record gives: V gene, J gene, clone size, CDR3 protein. Clone size appears in some rows only: once, few, many, or a class for an expanded clone.

V gene: TRBV7-2; J gene: TRBJ2-1; clone size: .; CDR3 protein: CASCLHPGSEQFF
V gene: TRBV5-1; J gene: TRBJ1-2; clone size: .; CDR3 protein: CASSPGQNYGYTF
V gene: TRBV5-1; J gene: TRBJ1-1; clone size: .; CDR3 protein: CASSSQGAVDTEAFF
V gene: TRBV11-2; J gene: TRBJ2-3; clone size: .; CDR3 protein: CASSSGGRGTDTQYF
V gene: TRBV7-6; J gene: TRBJ2-5; clone size: .; CDR3 protein: CASSFRLAGRGETQYF
V gene: TRBV7-2; J gene: TRBJ2-5; clone size: .; CDR3 protein: CASSLKGGGGGETQYF
V gene: TRBV9; J gene: TRBJ1-4; clone size: once; CDR3 protein: CASSPRQGTNEKLFF
V gene: TRBV7-3; J gene: TRBJ2-3; clone size: once; CDR3 protein: CASSSRLAGSTDTQYF
V gene: TRBV3-1/TRBV3-2; J gene: TRBJ2-7; clone size: .; CDR3 protein: CASSQVGLIHEQYF
V gene: TRBV19; J gene: TRBJ2-7; clone size: .; CDR3 protein: CASRRRQAYEQYF
V gene: TRBV4-2; J gene: TRBJ1-1; clone size: .; CDR3 protein: CASSLGTAHTEAFF
V gene: TRBV5-1; J gene: TRBJ1-5; clone size: few; CDR3 protein: CASSLGFGSNQPQHF
V gene: TRBV19; J gene: TRBJ1-6; clone size: .; CDR3 protein: CASTSGAPLHF
V gene: TRBV29-1; J gene: TRBJ2-7; clone size: .; CDR3 protein: CSVVRFQGQENEQYF
V gene: TRBV7-9; J gene: TRBJ1-2; clone size: .; CDR3 protein: CASSLTDYGYTF